The 16 T cell receptor beta chains reported below all come from one sample, sequenced in a study of control samples from healthy donors and cancer patients. Produced via immunoSEQ multiplex PCR; TCRdb's table is partial and in-frame only. Among approximately 97,000 clones listed, around 90% were seen once. Sequenced input: blood. These receptors were obtained from a man aged 25-45 years in good health.

CDR3 DNA: TGTGCCAGCAGTGACTACGAGCAGTACTTC. Translation gives CASSDYEQYF. V usage is TRBV6-2 or TRBV6-3 and J usage is TRBJ2-7; no reliable D call. V was pared by 5 bases and J by 3 bases, with 2 bases between. Looked up from germline, CDR1 is MNHEY and CDR2 is SVGEGT. CDR3 length: 10 residues.

The V and J genes are TRBV6-5 and TRBJ1-6; D possibly corresponds to TRBD1 (5 bases). Germline V gene data show CDR1 as MNHEY and CDR2 as SVGAGI. Trimming removed 0 bases at V and 9 bases at J, with 15 bases between. CDR3 length: 16 residues. CDR3 residues: CASSYSGGGAFSPLHF. DNA for the CDR3: TGTGCCAGCAGTTACTCAGGCGGGGGTGCCTTTTCACCCCTCCACTTT.

This clone has more than one count but fewer than ten. This chain connects TRBV6-5 to TRBJ1-5; D is uncertain. Trimming shortened V by 5 bases and J by 0 bases, and 8 bases separated the two germline ends. CDR1 and CDR2 from the germline V gene are MNHEY and SVGAGI. This CDR3 has 14 residues. In DNA form, the CDR3 reads TGTGCCAGCAGTAACAGTTATAGCAATCAGCCCCAGCATTTT. This translates into CASSNSYSNQPQHF.

This rearrangement joins TRBV14 to TRBJ2-7; possible D gene TRBD2, 5 bases. Trimming left V 3 bases short and J 5 bases short, with 8 bases between. The CDR3 contains 12 residues. CDR1 and CDR2 from the germline V gene are SGHDN and FVKESK. DNA of the CDR3: TGTGCCAGCAGCCAGGACTTTGACGAGCAGTACTTC. Translated: CASSQDFDEQYF.

The chain combines TRBV11-3 with TRBJ2-7; the D gene could be TRBD1 or TRBD2 (5 bases each). V gave up 9 bases and J gave up 1 base, with 13 bases separating them. The CDR3 spans 13 residues. The germline V gene has CDR1 SGHNT and CDR2 YENEEA. CDR3 coding DNA: TGTGCCAGTAGCCGGGACCGATCCTACGAGCAGTACTTC. This translates into CASSRDRSYEQYF.

The chain joins TRBV29-1 to TRBJ2-2; 9 nucleotides agree with TRBD2. Trimming at V came to 0 bases and at J to 6 bases, leaving 8 bases not matched to a gene. CDR3 length: 16 amino acids. Per the germline V gene, CDR1 is SQVTM and CDR2 is ANQGSEA. The CDR3 nucleotides read TGCAGCGTTGAAGATCCGCGGGAGGGCCTGGCCGGGGAGCTGTTTTTT. This sequence encodes CSVEDPREGLAGELFF.

This clone has only a few counts. The V call is TRBV7-2, the J call TRBJ1-3, with D uncertain. The CDR3 sequence is 14 residues long. Germline CDR1 is SGHTA and CDR2 is FQGNSA. V dropped 2 bases and J dropped 0 bases, with 5 bases sitting between them. CDR3 amino acids: CASSLTHSGNTIYF. For the CDR3, the DNA is TGTGCCAGCAGCTTAACCCACTCTGGAAACACCATATATTTT.

This chain links TRBV18 with TRBJ2-1; maybe TRBD1 (6 bases). This CDR3 comprises 15 residues. V gave up 8 bases and J gave up 8 bases, with 22 bases separating them. Germline V CDR1 and CDR2: KGHSH, LQKENI. The CDR3 DNA follows: TGTGCCAGCAACCCTGGTCTAGGGGGTTTCGATGAGCAGTTCTTC. Its protein product is CASNPGLGGFDEQFF.

This sequence joins TRBV2 and TRBJ2-1, with 7 nucleotides matching TRBD1. This CDR3 has 13 amino acids. V was clipped by 4 bases and J by 3 bases; unmatched bases: 0. CDR1 is SNHLY, CDR2 FYNNEI, per germline. The CDR3 DNA reads TGTGCCAGCAGTGGACAGGGCTACAATGAGCAGTTCTTC. This gives the protein CASSGQGYNEQFF.

This chain uses TRBV7-9 with TRBJ1-1; 7 bases match TRBD1. V gave up 5 bases and J gave up 12 bases; unmatched junction bases: 9. This CDR3 has 12 residues. CDR1 SEHNR and CDR2 FQNEAQ come from the germline V gene (reference sequence). CDR3 nucleotide sequence: TGTGCCAGCAGCCAAACAGGGGATGGGACTTTCTTT. It is translated as CASSQTGDGTFF. Supplemented by reference TRBV7-9 and TRBJ1-1, the full variable domain reads DTGVSQNPRHKITKRGQNVTFRCDPISEHNRLYWYRQTLGQGPEFLTYFQNEAQLEKSRLLSDRFSAERPKGSFSTLEIQRTEQGDSAMYLCASSQTGDGTFFGQGTRLTVV.

The CDR3 DNA reads as TGTGCCAGCAGCGCGCAAGGGACGATTTCCTACGAGCAGTACTTC. Translating it yields CASSAQGTISYEQYF. The chain recombines TRBV7-9 with TRBJ2-7; D might be TRBD1 or TRBD2, each matching 5 bases. There are 15 residues in the CDR3. Trimming took 5 bases from V and 1 from J, leaving 15 bases between them. The germline V gene has CDR1 SEHNR and CDR2 FQNEAQ (reference sequence). Drawing the rest from reference TRBV7-9 and TRBJ2-7, the complete variable domain is DTGVSQNPRHKITKRGQNVTFRCDPISEHNRLYWYRQTLGQGPEFLTYFQNEAQLEKSRLLSDRFSAERPKGSFSTLEIQRTEQGDSAMYLCASSAQGTISYEQYFGPGTRLTVT.

The J gene is TRBJ2-1, the V gene TRBV7-9, with 8 bases lining up with TRBD2. The germline gives CDR1 SEHNR, CDR2 FQNEAQ (reference sequence). V trimming: 0 bases; J trimming: 5 bases; junction bases outside the gene matches: 9. There are 17 residues in the CDR3. The CDR3 coding sequence is TGTGCCAGCAGCTTAGCAGGTATGGGGACTAGGCACAATGAGCAGTTCTTC. This sequence encodes CASSLAGMGTRHNEQFF.

This clone was detected only a few times. The rearrangement uses TRBV5-1 and TRBJ1-3; TRBD1 is a possible D gene (6 bases). The CDR3 extends over 15 amino acids. The V and J ends lost 5 bases and 0 bases respectively, with 12 bases between them. Per the germline V gene, CDR1 is SGHRS and CDR2 is YFSETQ. The CDR3 bases are TGCGCCAGCAGTCGGGACACGAGCTCTGGAAACACCATATATTTT. Translating it yields CASSRDTSSGNTIYF.

This clone was found once. This chain links TRBV9 with TRBJ2-7; 8 bases match TRBD1. The CDR3 is 15 amino acids. CDR1 and CDR2 (germline): SGDLS, YYNGEE. V shed 4 bases and J 2 bases; nucleotides not matched to a gene: 8. CDR3 in amino acids: CASSPLGDRTYEQYF. DNA for the CDR3: TGTGCCAGCAGCCCCCTTGGGGACAGGACCTACGAGCAGTACTTC.

V and J are TRBV4-3 and TRBJ2-3; unclear D gene. The length of the CDR3 is 14 residues. V was clipped by 0 bases and J by 4 bases, with 8 bases between them. CDR1 is LGHNA and CDR2 is YSLEER in the germline V gene. The DNA of the CDR3 is TGCGCCAGCAGCCAAGACGGAGACGCAGATACGCAGTATTTT. As protein: CASSQDGDADTQYF.

The CDR3 DNA reads TGTGCCAGCAGCTTGAACGTGGGGCAATGGGGAAGAGAGACCCAGTACTTC. The encoded protein is CASSLNVGQWGRETQYF. The V gene is TRBV5-4, the J gene TRBJ2-5; tentatively, D is TRBD1 (5 bases). The CDR3 runs 17 residues. V was shortened by 1 base and J by 4 bases, with 20 bases between the two germline ends. The V gene's germline CDR1 is SGHNT and CDR2 YYREEE (reference sequence). The full variable domain, completed using reference TRBV5-4 and TRBJ2-5, is ETGVTQSPTHLIKTRGQQVTLRCSSQSGHNTVSWYQQALGQGPQFIFQYYREEENGRGNFPPRFSGLQFPNYSSELNVNALELDDSALYLCASSLNVGQWGRETQYFGPGTRLLVL.